This TCR beta chain was documented in a study of cytomegalovirus exposure and HLA in healthy donors. Study details: In a previous analysis, 95 million to 130 million unique TCR beta sequences were found from some 180 million T cells.

The CDR3 is 15 residues long. J gave up 4 bases and V 3 bases, and 5 bases lay outside the gene matches. Germline-derived CDR1 and CDR2 are LNHDA and SQIVND (reference sequence). 13 Jbeta primers and 60 Vbeta primers were used for the PCR. Repertoires were generated with immunoSEQ multiplex PCR, while TCRdb's copy carries only in-frame clones and drops some. The sample includes about 64,000 clones, 65% to 90% seen only once; the top ten take about 10%. Sequenced sample: PBMCs. The sequence was obtained from a female donor in good health and CMV-seronegative. The chain recombines TRBV19 with TRBJ2-7, with 11 positions matching TRBD1. CDR3 loop: CASSIRDRGDYEQYF. The DNA for the CDR3 is TGTGCCAGTAGTATCCGGGACAGGGGGGATTACGAGCAGTACTTC.